There are many counts of the clone carrying this T cell receptor beta chain. The antigen remains unidentified. As the template, RNA transcripts were used to amplify TCR beta CDR3 regions. First-round RT-PCR employed HTBI primers, with a second-round multiplex PCR after it. TCRdb re-analysed the multiplex PCR reads in MiXCR, keeping a single row per CDR3 protein. In the table there are approximately 700,000 distinct CDR3 sequences, approximately 40% of which are singletons. The sample comes from a study of Graves' ophthalmopathy and Graves' hyperthyroidism. Study outcomes and limitations: The blood repertoire also included most expanded thyroid clonotypes above 0.001 frequency.

V trimming: 6 bases; J trimming: 6 bases; junction bases outside the gene matches: 5. This CDR3 region has 15 residues. This TCR was recovered from an adult man with Graves' ophthalmopathy. Sequenced sample: peripheral blood. This chain joins TRBV12-3 or TRBV12-4 and TRBJ1-6, with TRBD1 matching 10 bases. The CDR3 bases are TGTGCCAGCAGGGCGACAGGGGGCGGTAATTCACCCCTCCACTTT. Its translation: CASRATGGGNSPLHF.